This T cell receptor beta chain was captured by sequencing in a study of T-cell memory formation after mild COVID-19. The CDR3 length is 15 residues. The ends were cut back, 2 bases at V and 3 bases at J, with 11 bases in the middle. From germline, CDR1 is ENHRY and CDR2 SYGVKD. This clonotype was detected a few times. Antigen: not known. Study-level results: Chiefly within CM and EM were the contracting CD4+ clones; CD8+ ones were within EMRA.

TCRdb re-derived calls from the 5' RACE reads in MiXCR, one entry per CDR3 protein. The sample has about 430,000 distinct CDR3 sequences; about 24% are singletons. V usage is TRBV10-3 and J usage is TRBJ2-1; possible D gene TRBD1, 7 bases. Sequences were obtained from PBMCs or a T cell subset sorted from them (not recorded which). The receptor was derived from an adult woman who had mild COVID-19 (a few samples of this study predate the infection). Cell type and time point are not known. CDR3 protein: CAISEGGGLYNEQFF. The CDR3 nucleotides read TGTGCCATCAGTGAGGGAGGGGGCCTCTACAATGAGCAGTTCTTC.